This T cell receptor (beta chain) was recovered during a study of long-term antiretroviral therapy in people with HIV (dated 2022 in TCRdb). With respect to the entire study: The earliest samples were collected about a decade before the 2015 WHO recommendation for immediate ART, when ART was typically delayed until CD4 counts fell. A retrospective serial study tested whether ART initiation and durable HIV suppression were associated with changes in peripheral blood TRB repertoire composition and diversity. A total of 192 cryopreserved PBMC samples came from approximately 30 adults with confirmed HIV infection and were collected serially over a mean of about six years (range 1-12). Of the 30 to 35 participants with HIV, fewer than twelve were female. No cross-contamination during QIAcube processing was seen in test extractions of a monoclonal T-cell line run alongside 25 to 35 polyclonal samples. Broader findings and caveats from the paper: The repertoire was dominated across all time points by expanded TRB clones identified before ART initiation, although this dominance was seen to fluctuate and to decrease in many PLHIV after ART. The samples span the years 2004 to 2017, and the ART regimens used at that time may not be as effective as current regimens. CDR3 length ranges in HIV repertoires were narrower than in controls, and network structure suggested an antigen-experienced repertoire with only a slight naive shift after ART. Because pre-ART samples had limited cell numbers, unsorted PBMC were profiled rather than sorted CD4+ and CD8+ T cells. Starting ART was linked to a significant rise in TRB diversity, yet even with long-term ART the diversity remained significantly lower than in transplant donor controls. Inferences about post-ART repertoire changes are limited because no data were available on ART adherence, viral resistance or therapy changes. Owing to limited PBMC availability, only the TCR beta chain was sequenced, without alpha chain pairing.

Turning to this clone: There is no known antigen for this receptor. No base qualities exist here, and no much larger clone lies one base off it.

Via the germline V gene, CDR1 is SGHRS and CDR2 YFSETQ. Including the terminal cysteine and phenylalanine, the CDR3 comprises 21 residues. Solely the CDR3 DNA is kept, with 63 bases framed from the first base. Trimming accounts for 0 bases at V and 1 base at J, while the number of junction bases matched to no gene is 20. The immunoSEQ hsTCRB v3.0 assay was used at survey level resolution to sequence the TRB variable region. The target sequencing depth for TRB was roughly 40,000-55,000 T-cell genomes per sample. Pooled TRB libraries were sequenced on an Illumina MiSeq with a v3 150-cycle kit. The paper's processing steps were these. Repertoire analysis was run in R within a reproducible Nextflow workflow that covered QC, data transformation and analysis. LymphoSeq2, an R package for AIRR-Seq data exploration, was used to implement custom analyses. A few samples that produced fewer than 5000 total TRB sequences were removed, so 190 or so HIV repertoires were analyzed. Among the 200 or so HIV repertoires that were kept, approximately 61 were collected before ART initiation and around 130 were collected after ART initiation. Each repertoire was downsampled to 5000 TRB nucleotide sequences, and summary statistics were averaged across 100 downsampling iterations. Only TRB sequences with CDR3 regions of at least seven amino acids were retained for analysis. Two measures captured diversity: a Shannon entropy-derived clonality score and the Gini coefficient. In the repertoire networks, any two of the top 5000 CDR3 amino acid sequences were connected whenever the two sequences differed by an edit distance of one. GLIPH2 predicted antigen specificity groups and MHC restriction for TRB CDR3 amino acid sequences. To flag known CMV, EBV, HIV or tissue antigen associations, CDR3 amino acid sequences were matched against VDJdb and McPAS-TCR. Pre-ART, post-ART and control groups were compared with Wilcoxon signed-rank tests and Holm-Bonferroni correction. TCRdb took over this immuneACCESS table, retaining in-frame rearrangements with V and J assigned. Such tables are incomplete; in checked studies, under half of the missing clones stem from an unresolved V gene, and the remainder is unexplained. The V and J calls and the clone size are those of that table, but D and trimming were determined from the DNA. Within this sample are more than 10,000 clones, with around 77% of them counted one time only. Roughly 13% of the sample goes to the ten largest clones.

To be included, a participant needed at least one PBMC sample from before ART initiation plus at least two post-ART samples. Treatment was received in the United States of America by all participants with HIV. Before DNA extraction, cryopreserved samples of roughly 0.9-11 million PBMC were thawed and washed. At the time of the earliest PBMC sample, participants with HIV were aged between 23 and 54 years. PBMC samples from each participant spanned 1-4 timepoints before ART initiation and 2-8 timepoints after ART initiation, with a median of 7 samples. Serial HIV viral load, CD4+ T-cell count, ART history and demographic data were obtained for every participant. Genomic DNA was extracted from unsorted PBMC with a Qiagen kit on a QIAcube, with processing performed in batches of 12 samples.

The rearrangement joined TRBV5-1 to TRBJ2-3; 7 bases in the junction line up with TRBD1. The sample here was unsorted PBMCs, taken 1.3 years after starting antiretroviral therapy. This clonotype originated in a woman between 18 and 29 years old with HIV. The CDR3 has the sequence CASSLVGPGRGRGAGTDTQYF. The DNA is TGCGCCAGCAGCTTGGTTGGACCGGGCAGGGGGAGAGGGGCCGGCACAGATACGCAGTATTTT. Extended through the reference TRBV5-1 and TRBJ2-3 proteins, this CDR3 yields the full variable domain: KAGVTQTPRYLIKTRGQQVTLSCSPISGHRSVSWYQQTPGQGLQFLFEYFSETQRNKGNFPGRFSGRQFSNSRSEMNVSTLELGDSALYLCASSLVGPGRGRGAGTDTQYFGPGTRLTVL.